This is a list of T cell receptor beta chains from one sample in a study of blood T cell repertoires in COVID-19. Profiled with immunoSEQ multiplex PCR; TCRdb holds only in-frame clones, not every one. Of a few hundred thousand clones listed, 85% to 90% are singletons. The sequenced material came from PBMCs or T cells enriched from blood (not recorded which). The receptor set was obtained from a young man who had recovered from COVID-19. Each CDR3 is given with its conserved first and last residue. D genes are given only for firm matches. The size entry is marked missing in some rows and otherwise reads once, few, many or a size class.

v_gene	abundance	j_gene	d_gene	CDR3aa	CDR3nt
TRBV3-1/TRBV3-2	few	TRBJ2-2	.	CASSQAGRDSGELFF	TGTGCCAGCAGCCAGGCGGGGAGAGATTCCGGGGAGCTGTTTTTT
TRBV18	.	TRBJ1-4	TRBD1	CASSPRLGTANEKLFF	TGTGCCAGCTCACCGAGGCTGGGGACAGCGAATGAAAAACTGTTTTTT
TRBV14	.	TRBJ1-1	.	CASSYGGGTEAFF	TGTGCCAGCAGCTATGGCGGGGGGACTGAAGCTTTCTTT
TRBV14	.	TRBJ2-1	TRBD2	CASSQDFWTSDYNEQFF	TGTGCCAGCAGCCAAGATTTCTGGACTAGCGACTACAATGAGCAGTTCTTC
TRBV18	.	TRBJ2-7	TRBD1	CASSPPGQPYEQYF	TGTGCCAGCTCACCACCGGGACAGCCCTACGAGCAGTACTTC
TRBV5-1	.	TRBJ1-6	.	CASSAGAAYNSPLHF	TGCGCCAGCAGCGCGGGAGCGGCCTATAATTCACCCCTCCACTTT
TRBV27	.	TRBJ2-1	TRBD2	CASSPYFSGHWGGNEQFF	TGTGCCAGCAGTCCCTACTTTTCAGGGCACTGGGGGGGCAATGAGCAGTTCTTC
TRBV2	.	TRBJ2-6	.	CASRDSLSGANVLTF	TGTGCCAGCAGGGACAGCCTCTCTGGGGCCAACGTCCTGACTTTC
TRBV3-1/TRBV3-2	.	TRBJ2-5	TRBD2	CASSQGVILADQETQYF	TGTGCCAGCAGCCAAGGGGTGATTCTAGCGGATCAAGAGACCCAGTACTTC
TRBV27	.	TRBJ2-1	TRBD2	CASSFGTSGGSEQFF	TGTGCCAGCAGTTTCGGGACTAGCGGGGGGAGCGAGCAGTTCTTC
TRBV19	.	TRBJ2-7	.	CASSETGRHEQYF	TGTGCCAGTAGTGAAACAGGGAGACACGAGCAGTACTTC
TRBV20-1	.	TRBJ1-2	.	CSARVRGYTF	TGCAGTGCTAGAGTTCGGGGCTACACCTTC
TRBV27	few	TRBJ1-4	.	CASSYGSGFPKLFF	TGTGCCAGCAGTTATGGATCAGGGTTTCCCAAACTGTTTTTT
TRBV28	.	TRBJ1-1	.	CATTKTRSAFF	TGTGCCACTACTAAAACTCGATCAGCTTTCTTT
TRBV9	.	TRBJ2-7	TRBD2	CASSVDLLAGSHEQYF	TGTGCCAGCAGCGTAGATTTACTAGCGGGTTCTCACGAGCAGTACTTC